This T cell receptor (beta chain) was recorded in a study of blood T cell repertoires in COVID-19 (TCRdb year 2020). About the full investigation: Samples covering the acute and convalescent phases of COVID-19 were provided by collaborators in the United States, Italy and Spain. The prospective study material was composed of cDNA or gDNA derived from T cells, B-cell-depleted T cells, or PBMCs. Subjects who had been exposed to COVID-19, were actively infected with it, or had recovered from it provided the deeply sampled blood TCRbeta repertoires that made up the dataset. The repertoires were released in a freely available public database intended as a resource for research on the immune response to SARS-CoV-2. Samples came from the ongoing ImmuneRACE study (first 160 participants) plus 1,254 subjects from 6 global collaborators. Sample metadata almost always included a de-identified subject ID, COVID-19 status, age in years and sex. HLA class I and class II types, where available, came from metadata supplied by the sample provider rather than from assay-based typing. Results the study describes overall, beyond this receptor: How much clinical and demographic metadata was included differed by source and by participant, and the metadata was provided uncurated.

The germline V gene yields LGHNA for CDR1 and YSLEER for CDR2. The CDR3 measures 15 amino acids from cysteine to phenylalanine. The only DNA kept is the CDR3, 45 bases in frame from the first base. From V the trimming removes 2 bases and from J it removes 1 base, while the gene matches leave 2 bases of the junction unaccounted for. This clone showed up just a few times. Its target antigen remains unknown. No base quality information exists; no much larger clone differs at one position. A second Seattle source provided samples from volunteer blood donors who had recovered from COVID-19. The collaborating institutions used their own protocols to collect whole blood in K2EDTA tubes. For TCRbeta analysis, collaborator samples were shipped as frozen whole blood, as isolated PBMCs, or as DNA extracted from either sample type. TCRbeta CDR3 regions were amplified from genomic DNA using the immunoSEQ Assay, a bias-controlled multiplex PCR. In the source study's methods: The number of nucleated cells in each sample was estimated from the amplification of reference gene primers within the assay. Sequence reads were collapsed and filtered to measure the absolute abundance of every unique TCRbeta CDR3 rearrangement. For each sample, productive Simpson clonality was calculated as the square root of Simpson's diversity index over productive rearrangements. TCRdb re-hosts the immuneACCESS table, in-frame sequences only. Its copies lack some clones; in the studies checked, an unresolved V gene accounts for under half of them, and the cause for the rest is not known. D and trimming come from the DNA, and the V and J calls and clone size come from that table. This sample holds 150,000 or so clones; around four fifths were observed only once. 7.7% of the sample lies in the top ten.

The sequence joins TRBV4-3 to TRBJ1-5, with TRBD1 identical over 7 junction bases. This TCR derives from a man aged 35 to 55 who had recovered from COVID-19. Source material: peripheral blood. The DNA is as follows: TGCGCCAGCAGCCAAACACAGGGGAGCAATCAGCCCCAGCATTTT. Its protein is CASSQTQGSNQPQHF.